This TCR beta chain is from a study of cytotoxic CD8 clonotypes in ibrutinib-treated CLL (dated by TCRdb to the early 2020s). Turning to the overall study: The cohort had 11 relapsed/refractory and 15 treatment-naive patients; fewer than 18 were IGHV unmutated. Partial responses were observed in about 25 patients and complete responses in 2; after a median follow-up of around 68 months, remission was maintained in some 14 patients and progression was observed in some 12. Response samples were taken after a median of approximately a year on treatment, ranging from about 6 to 40 months. Samples averaged approximately 260,000 productive templates and approximately 100,000 productive rearrangements. Longitudinal samples were available for about 30% of the 86 trial participants. Cryopreserved peripheral blood mononuclear cells were obtained prior to treatment, at the time of response, and at either disease progression or sustained remission. Patients were still on ibrutinib when every remission and progressive disease sample was collected.

The goal of deep resolution MiSeq sequencing was a depth between 1 in 1 million and 1 in 200,000 T cells, and coverage averaged 10x per clonotype. The immunoSEQ hsTCRB Kit was used to generate the TCR beta libraries. Per the source publication's procedure: The data were analyzed with ImmunoSEQ Analyzer and ImmunoSEQ Data Assistant, and V, D and J gene assignments followed IMGT definitions. Clonality, with values ranging from 0 to 1, was calculated as one minus the normalized Shannon entropy of productive rearrangement frequencies. Only overrepresented clonotypes making up at least 0.05% of each patient's repertoire were included in the public clonotype analysis. More than ten age-matched healthy donor repertoires from immuneACCESS were used as controls for clonality. The immuneACCESS repertoire file appears here via TCRdb, limited to in-frame rearrangements. These files lack a portion of the clones; in checked studies, under half of the deficit traces to unresolved V genes, and the cause of the others is not known. Clone size and V and J calls were adopted from that table, with D and trimming inferred from the DNA. The sample table records roughly 58,000 clones; 50% to 70% of these occur just once. The ten top clones hold approximately 24% of the sample.

Results and caveats for the whole study, not just this receptor: Public clonotypes were rare and either shrank or stayed stable during treatment, and the rise in clonality at ibrutinib response reflected expansion of private clonotypes. Clonality increased at ibrutinib response, stayed stable in sustained remission, and fell back toward baseline at progression. Baseline clonality exceeded that of age-matched healthy donors and correlated strongly with circulating CD8+ T-cell counts. Sampling times were not matched between sustained-remission and progressing patients, and lymph node repertoires were not studied.

What the time point label conveys for this sample: progressive disease on ibrutinib. For TCR beta library preparation, around 1.8 micrograms of genomic DNA were extracted from the cryopreserved PBMCs. High-throughput TCR beta sequencing was performed on longitudinal blood samples from CLL patients receiving ibrutinib monotherapy. The patients took part in an open-label, single-center phase 2 trial of ibrutinib monotherapy. This clone was observed a single time. Which antigen it targets is not known. No qualities accompany the bases; no much larger clone lies one base away. The CDR1 and CDR2 encoded by the germline V gene are SGHRS and YFSETQ. The V end gives up 3 bases and the J end 4 bases, leaving 11 bases in the junction not matched to a gene. The CDR3 sequence holds 16 residues, the cysteine and phenylalanine included. Of the read, only the CDR3 DNA is kept; its 48 bases are in frame from base 1.

The sequence was collected from a human donor with chronic lymphocytic leukemia. This sequence uses TRBV5-1 and TRBJ2-3, and TRBD2 matches 7 of the central bases. Specimen: PBMCs, collected at disease progression, from a patient treated with ibrutinib. The DNA sequence follows: TGCGCCAGCAGCTCATCGGGACTATCCCCGCCAGATACGCAGTATTTT. Translated, it reads CASSSSGLSPPDTQYF.